The rows below give T cell receptor beta chains drawn from one sample of a study of CD8+ T cells in alopecia areata. Using immunoSEQ multiplex PCR, the repertoire was profiled, and TCRdb retains in-frame clones only, with some absent. The data show 90,000 to 130,000 clones, approximately 54% seen once. The sample in question was CD8+ T cells sorted from blood, obtained at week 24, from a patient treated with tofacitinib. These TCRs come from a human donor with alopecia areata. Each CDR3 is given with its conserved first and last residue. The D gene is left open where the match is weak. Rows may omit the clone size; those that give it use once, few, many or a size class.

v_gene	d_gene	j_gene	abundance	CDR3nt	CDR3aa
TRBV5-6	TRBD1	TRBJ1-5	NA	TGTGCCAGCTGCCAGGGGGGTAGCAATCAGCCCCAGCATTTT	CASCQGGSNQPQHF
TRBV7-9	TRBD1	TRBJ1-1	NA	TGTGCCAGCAGCCACGACAGGGGTGAAGCTTTCTTT	CASSHDRGEAFF
TRBV5-1	NA	TRBJ2-3	few	TGCGCCAGCAGCTCGAGGGGGAGGGAAGTCACAGATACGCAGTATTTT	CASSSRGREVTDTQYF
TRBV6-4	NA	TRBJ2-3	once	TGTGCCAGCAGTGACGGCTTCAGCACAGATACGCAGTATTTT	CASSDGFSTDTQYF
TRBV5-6	NA	TRBJ2-1	NA	TGTGCCAGCAGCTTCGGGCAGCTCTACAATGAGCAGTTCTTC	CASSFGQLYNEQFF
TRBV29-1	NA	TRBJ1-3	NA	TGCAGCGTTGAAGATCGGGTGAGCTCTGGAAACACCATATATTTT	CSVEDRVSSGNTIYF
TRBV5-4	TRBD2	TRBJ2-1	NA	TGTGCCAGCAGCTTAAAGCTAGCGGGATTCGATGAGCAGTTCTTC	CASSLKLAGFDEQFF
TRBV6-5	NA	TRBJ2-5	NA	TGTGCCAGCAGTTACGATTCCGAGGAGACCCAGTACTTC	CASSYDSEETQYF
TRBV11-2	NA	TRBJ2-7	few	TGTGCCAGCAGCTCGGGCGGCCACGAGCAGTACTTC	CASSSGGHEQYF
TRBV25-1	TRBD1	TRBJ1-2	NA	TGTGCCAGCAGTGAGATCGGACAGGGCTATGGCTACACCTTC	CASSEIGQGYGYTF
TRBV13	NA	TRBJ2-7	NA	TGTGCCAGCAGCCGCGGACGGACCACCTACGAGCAGTACTTC	CASSRGRTTYEQYF
TRBV6-1	TRBD2	TRBJ2-1	few	TGTGCCAGCAGCCCGGGGGGGGACTACAATGAGCAGTTCTTC	CASSPGGDYNEQFF
TRBV4-3	NA	TRBJ2-3	NA	TGCGCCAGCAGCCAAGATCCAGGGCCCTCAGATACGCAGTATTTT	CASSQDPGPSDTQYF
TRBV6-6	NA	TRBJ2-5	NA	TGTGCCAGCAGTTCCTCAAGGGCTCTACAGGAGACCCAGTACTTC	CASSSSRALQETQYF
TRBV11-2	NA	TRBJ2-7	NA	TGTGCCAGCAGCCCCGGGGGTCTCTACGAGCAGTACTTC	CASSPGGLYEQYF
TRBV6-6	NA	TRBJ2-7	NA	TGTGCCAGCAGTTCGATACAGGGCTACGAGCAGTACTTC	CASSSIQGYEQYF
TRBV13	TRBD2	TRBJ2-1	few	TGTGCCAGCAGCTTATACGGGGCTAGCGGCGCCCATGAGCAGTTCTTC	CASSLYGASGAHEQFF
TRBV6-5	TRBD2	TRBJ2-5	NA	TGTGCCAGCAGTTACATCGGGGGGGCTGAAGGAGAGACCCAGTACTTC	CASSYIGGAEGETQYF
TRBV30	NA	TRBJ2-2	NA	TGTGCCTGGAGTGTGGTGAACACCGGGGAGCTGTTTTTT	CAWSVVNTGELFF
TRBV30	NA	TRBJ2-1	NA	TGTGCCTGGGAAAGGGGGGATCGGTCCTACAATGAGCAGTTCTTC	CAWERGDRSYNEQFF
TRBV27	TRBD2	TRBJ2-1	NA	TGTGCCAGCAGTCAACTAGCGCCCCAGACAAATGAGCAGTTCTTC	CASSQLAPQTNEQFF
TRBV5-6	NA	TRBJ1-1	few	TGTGCCAGCAGCTTGGGGGGGAACACTGAAGCTTTCTTT	CASSLGGNTEAFF
TRBV13	NA	TRBJ1-2	NA	TGTGCCAGCAGCTCTAGGACACAAAACTATGGCTACACCTTC	CASSSRTQNYGYTF
TRBV27	TRBD1	TRBJ1-2	few	TGTGCCAGCAGTTTGGTGGAAGGGGGCGATTATGGCTACACCTTC	CASSLVEGGDYGYTF
TRBV5-1	TRBD2	TRBJ2-7	NA	TGCGCCAGCGCCTTAGACGGGATTCCGGGACTAGCCTACGAGCAGTACTTC	CASALDGIPGLAYEQYF
TRBV29-1	NA	TRBJ1-3	NA	TGCAGCGCCCTTGGGAACACCATATATTTT	CSALGNTIYF
TRBV7-9	NA	TRBJ2-1	NA	TGTGCCAGCAGCACCTCCGGGACAGAGGGAGGCCAGGAATTCTTC	CASSTSGTEGGQEFF
TRBV7-2	TRBD1	TRBJ2-5	few	TGTGCCAGCAGCTTAGCCCTTGACAGGGTTATGGAGACCCAGTACTTC	CASSLALDRVMETQYF
TRBV2	NA	TRBJ2-5	NA	TGTGCCAGCAGTGAGGCGGGGACTTTCCCAGGGACCCAGTACTTC	CASSEAGTFPGTQYF
TRBV2	TRBD1	TRBJ2-5	NA	TGTGCCAGCAGTCGACACAGGGGGAGTCAAGAGACCCAGTACTTC	CASSRHRGSQETQYF
TRBV6-6	TRBD2	TRBJ2-1	NA	TGTGCCACCACGACTAGCGGGGAAACCTCCTACAATGAGCAGTTCTTC	CATTTSGETSYNEQFF
TRBV5-6	NA	TRBJ2-7	NA	TGTGCCAGCAGCTTGGAGGAGGGGGCGGTTTCCTACGAGCAGTACTTC	CASSLEEGAVSYEQYF
TRBV7-8	NA	TRBJ2-1	NA	TGTGCCAGCAGCATTTCAGCGGCGTCCTACAATGAGCAGTTCTTC	CASSISAASYNEQFF